A selection of T cell receptor beta chains follows, all from one sample in a study of regulatory T cells in long-lasting Graves disease. In TCRdb, the multiplex PCR reads were re-called with MiXCR into one record per CDR3 protein. The data show approximately 460,000 distinct CDR3 sequences, less than 20% seen once. These data also formed part of another study, on T cells in Graves' hyperthyroidism and ophthalmopathy.

Specimen: peripheral blood mononuclear cells (PBMCs), collected at new diagnosis, from a patient treated with antithyroid drugs. The source of these receptors is a woman aged 30 to 39 with Graves disease. CDR3s include the opening cysteine and the closing phenylalanine or tryptophan. Fields, in order: V gene, J gene, D gene, clone size, CDR3 protein, CDR3 DNA. The D gene is left open where the match is weak. The size entry is marked missing in some rows and otherwise reads once, few, many or a size class.

V gene: TRBV7-8; J gene: TRBJ2-3; D gene: .; clone size: many; CDR3 protein: CASSLGSGGTDTQYF; CDR3 DNA: TGTGCCAGCAGCTTAGGTTCTGGAGGCACAGATACGCAGTATTTT
V gene: TRBV28; J gene: TRBJ2-7; D gene: TRBD1; clone size: many; CDR3 protein: CASSLRGQGYEQYF; CDR3 DNA: TGTGCCAGCAGCTTAAGGGGACAGGGCTACGAGCAGTACTTC
V gene: TRBV6-5; J gene: TRBJ2-6; D gene: .; clone size: many; CDR3 protein: CASSFPRSSGANVLTF; CDR3 DNA: TGTGCCAGCAGTTTCCCGAGATCCTCTGGGGCCAACGTCCTGACTTTC
V gene: TRBV14; J gene: TRBJ2-7; D gene: TRBD2; clone size: few; CDR3 protein: CASSHRLAGEQYF; CDR3 DNA: TGTGCCAGCAGCCATCGACTAGCGGGCGAGCAGTACTTC
V gene: TRBV7-2; J gene: TRBJ2-1; D gene: .; clone size: many; CDR3 protein: CASSLGAPRLSSEQFF; CDR3 DNA: TGTGCCAGCAGCTTAGGGGCCCCGAGGCTATCCAGTGAGCAGTTCTTC
V gene: TRBV6-1; J gene: TRBJ2-2; D gene: .; clone size: .; CDR3 protein: CAGSAEPNTGELFF; CDR3 DNA: TGTGCCGGCTCAGCGGAGCCGAACACCGGGGAGCTGTTTTTT
V gene: TRBV28; J gene: TRBJ2-4; D gene: TRBD1; clone size: many; CDR3 protein: CASTAWTGGAKNIQYF; CDR3 DNA: TGTGCCAGCACCGCTTGGACAGGGGGGGCCAAAAACATTCAGTACTTC
V gene: TRBV19; J gene: TRBJ2-2; D gene: .; clone size: few; CDR3 protein: CASSNPRDLRAGELFF; CDR3 DNA: TGTGCCAGTAGTAACCCCAGGGACCTGAGGGCCGGGGAGCTGTTTTTT
V gene: TRBV6-2/TRBV6-3; J gene: TRBJ1-2; D gene: .; clone size: .; CDR3 protein: CASVEAGNYGYTF; CDR3 DNA: TGTGCCAGCGTAGAGGCCGGCAACTATGGCTACACCTTC
V gene: TRBV7-9; J gene: TRBJ1-1; D gene: .; clone size: .; CDR3 protein: CASSLSEGHTEAFF; CDR3 DNA: TGTGCCAGCAGCTTATCCGAGGGGCACACTGAAGCTTTCTTT
V gene: TRBV14; J gene: TRBJ2-1; D gene: TRBD2; clone size: many; CDR3 protein: CASSLYLAVSYNEQFF; CDR3 DNA: TGTGCCAGCAGCCTCTACCTAGCGGTATCCTACAATGAGCAGTTCTTC
V gene: TRBV20-1; J gene: TRBJ2-5; D gene: .; clone size: .; CDR3 protein: CSARDRDGVWVTQYF; CDR3 DNA: TGCAGTGCTAGAGATCGCGATGGGGTTTGGGTGACCCAGTACTTC
V gene: TRBV6-1; J gene: TRBJ2-7; D gene: TRBD2; clone size: .; CDR3 protein: CASSIAGVGEQYF; CDR3 DNA: TGTGCCAGCAGTATTGCGGGAGTGGGCGAGCAGTACTTC
V gene: TRBV4-3; J gene: TRBJ2-7; D gene: .; clone size: few; CDR3 protein: CASSQDRIQAYEQYF; CDR3 DNA: TGCGCCAGCAGCCAAGATAGGATACAGGCCTACGAGCAGTACTTC
V gene: TRBV5-1; J gene: TRBJ2-1; D gene: .; clone size: many; CDR3 protein: CASSLSLGSNEQFF; CDR3 DNA: TGCGCCAGCAGCTTGTCGCTAGGGTCCAATGAGCAGTTCTTC
V gene: TRBV6-5; J gene: TRBJ2-3; D gene: TRBD2; clone size: many; CDR3 protein: CASSYWSSGRDTQYF; CDR3 DNA: TGTGCCAGCAGTTACTGGTCTAGCGGGAGAGATACGCAGTATTTT
V gene: TRBV7-9; J gene: TRBJ1-1; D gene: TRBD1; clone size: .; CDR3 protein: CASRKTGQGVTEAFF; CDR3 DNA: TGTGCCAGCAGAAAAACGGGACAGGGGGTGACTGAAGCTTTCTTT
V gene: TRBV10-3; J gene: TRBJ2-2; D gene: TRBD1; clone size: .; CDR3 protein: CAISLGQGGTGELFF; CDR3 DNA: TGTGCCATCAGCCTTGGACAGGGGGGCACCGGGGAGCTGTTTTTT
V gene: TRBV12-3/TRBV12-4; J gene: TRBJ2-5; D gene: .; clone size: many; CDR3 protein: CASSLARLAVGQETQYF; CDR3 DNA: TGTGCCAGCAGTTTAGCGCGTTTAGCGGTAGGCCAAGAGACCCAGTACTTC
V gene: TRBV20-1; J gene: TRBJ2-7; D gene: TRBD2; clone size: many; CDR3 protein: CSARSSGRSGSYEQYF; CDR3 DNA: TGCAGTGCTAGAAGTAGCGGGAGAAGTGGTTCCTACGAGCAGTACTTC
V gene: TRBV9; J gene: TRBJ1-5; D gene: .; clone size: .; CDR3 protein: CASSPEGYQPQHF; CDR3 DNA: TGTGCCAGCAGCCCAGAGGGGTATCAGCCCCAGCATTTT
V gene: TRBV2; J gene: TRBJ2-3; D gene: TRBD2; clone size: many; CDR3 protein: CASSHRLAGVGVDTQYF; CDR3 DNA: TGTGCCAGCAGCCACCGACTAGCGGGAGTAGGTGTGGATACGCAGTATTTT
V gene: TRBV27; J gene: TRBJ1-2; D gene: .; clone size: many; CDR3 protein: CASRPQEYGLMSGYTF; CDR3 DNA: TGTGCCAGCAGACCACAGGAGTACGGGCTTATGAGTGGCTACACCTTC
V gene: TRBV14; J gene: TRBJ1-1; D gene: .; clone size: many; CDR3 protein: CASSQLGWNTEAFF; CDR3 DNA: TGTGCCAGCAGCCAACTCGGGTGGAACACTGAAGCTTTCTTT
V gene: TRBV6-1; J gene: TRBJ2-2; D gene: .; clone size: many; CDR3 protein: CASSIGLGTGELFF; CDR3 DNA: TGTGCCAGCAGTATCGGCCTGGGCACCGGGGAGCTGTTTTTT
V gene: TRBV15; J gene: TRBJ2-7; D gene: .; clone size: many; CDR3 protein: CATSRDRGVREQYF; CDR3 DNA: TGTGCCACCAGCAGAGATAGGGGCGTACGAGAGCAGTACTTC
V gene: TRBV6-1; J gene: TRBJ2-7; D gene: .; clone size: .; CDR3 protein: CASLQGFGEQYF; CDR3 DNA: TGTGCCAGTCTACAGGGTTTTGGAGAGCAGTACTTC
V gene: TRBV11-1; J gene: TRBJ2-7; D gene: TRBD1; clone size: many; CDR3 protein: CASSPRPGQGTYEQYF; CDR3 DNA: TGTGCCAGCAGCCCCCGACCGGGACAGGGGACCTACGAGCAGTACTTC
V gene: TRBV27; J gene: TRBJ1-1; D gene: .; clone size: few; CDR3 protein: CASSLSFATEAFF; CDR3 DNA: TGTGCCAGCAGTTTATCGTTCGCCACTGAAGCTTTCTTT
V gene: TRBV25-1; J gene: TRBJ1-1; D gene: TRBD1; clone size: .; CDR3 protein: CASSEYGTGDLNTEAFF; CDR3 DNA: TGTGCCAGCAGTGAATACGGGACAGGGGATTTGAACACTGAAGCTTTCTTT
V gene: TRBV6-5; J gene: TRBJ1-5; D gene: .; clone size: many; CDR3 protein: CASSSTGGYRHNQPQHF; CDR3 DNA: TGTGCCAGCAGTTCGACAGGAGGATACCGTCACAATCAGCCCCAGCATTTT
V gene: TRBV29-1; J gene: TRBJ2-1; D gene: TRBD2; clone size: few; CDR3 protein: CSVAPSGSPNEQFF; CDR3 DNA: TGCAGCGTGGCGCCTAGCGGGAGCCCCAATGAGCAGTTCTTC
V gene: TRBV4-2; J gene: TRBJ2-2; D gene: TRBD2; clone size: .; CDR3 protein: CASSPGTSANTGELFF; CDR3 DNA: TGTGCCAGCAGCCCAGGGACTAGCGCTAACACCGGGGAGCTGTTTTTT
V gene: TRBV28; J gene: TRBJ1-3; D gene: .; clone size: few; CDR3 protein: CASIILGGNTIYF; CDR3 DNA: TGTGCCAGCATAATTTTGGGTGGAAACACCATATATTTT
V gene: TRBV19; J gene: TRBJ2-7; D gene: TRBD2; clone size: once; CDR3 protein: CVSSSGRFESSYYEQYF; CDR3 DNA: TGTGTCAGTAGCAGCGGGAGGTTCGAAAGTTCCTACTACGAGCAGTACTTC
V gene: TRBV7-8; J gene: TRBJ2-1; D gene: TRBD2; clone size: .; CDR3 protein: CASSLRRESIYNEQFF; CDR3 DNA: TGTGCCAGCAGCTTAAGGCGGGAGAGCATCTACAATGAGCAGTTCTTC
V gene: TRBV6-1; J gene: TRBJ2-1; D gene: TRBD2; clone size: many; CDR3 protein: CASSRNGLASSYNEQFF; CDR3 DNA: TGTGCCAGCAGTCGTAACGGACTAGCGAGCTCCTACAATGAGCAGTTCTTC